Listed below are T cell receptor beta chains from one sample, sequenced in a study of blood T cell repertoires in COVID-19. The protocol was immunoSEQ multiplex PCR, while the TCRdb copy is restricted to in-frame clones and leaves out a portion. This table holds tens of thousands of clones, 70% to 90% found once. Sequencing was carried out using peripheral blood. The receptors originated from a woman older than 75 in a cohort sampled during active or convalescent COVID-19. CDR3s include the opening cysteine and the closing phenylalanine or tryptophan. D genes are given only for firm matches. Clone size is stated in some rows and not others, as once, few, many or a class when expanded.

abundance	d_gene	v_gene	j_gene	CDR3aa	CDR3nt
.	.	TRBV19	TRBJ1-2	CASRGIGQGIRYGYTF	TGTGCCAGTAGGGGAATCGGGCAGGGTATCCGCTATGGCTACACCTTC
.	.	TRBV5-1	TRBJ2-1	CASSLLGASSYNEQFF	TGCGCCAGCAGCCTGCTGGGGGCTAGCTCCTACAATGAGCAGTTCTTC
few	TRBD1	TRBV3-1/TRBV3-2	TRBJ1-1	CASSRDRGLEAFF	TGTGCCAGCAGCCGTGACAGGGGCCTTGAAGCTTTCTTT
.	.	TRBV5-1	TRBJ1-6	CASSLVGADYNSPLHF	TGCGCCAGCAGCTTGGTAGGGGCAGATTATAATTCACCCCTCCACTTT
.	.	TRBV9	TRBJ1-2	CASSVGPGSFNGYTF	TGTGCCAGCAGCGTAGGCCCCGGGAGCTTCAATGGCTACACCTTC
.	.	TRBV10-1	TRBJ2-5	CASSETLGETQYF	TGCGCCAGCAGTGAGACCCTCGGGGAGACCCAGTACTTC
.	.	TRBV6-5	TRBJ1-6	CASTTGTQISPLHF	TGTGCCAGCACTACAGGCACCCAAATTTCACCCCTCCACTTT
.	.	TRBV27	TRBJ2-5	CASGTTGIQRRETQYF	TGTGCCAGCGGAACGACCGGGATCCAGAGAAGGGAGACCCAGTACTTC
.	TRBD1	TRBV10-1	TRBJ1-2	CASSPGQGLNYGYTF	TGCGCCAGCAGCCCCGGACAGGGGCTTAACTATGGCTACACCTTC
.	TRBD1	TRBV7-9	TRBJ1-6	CASSNRLGQPYNSPLHF	TGTGCCAGCAGCAACAGGCTGGGACAGCCCTATAATTCACCCCTCCACTTT
.	TRBD1	TRBV6-5	TRBJ1-1	CASSGQGGRYTEAFF	TGTGCCAGCTCGGGACAGGGGGGCCGGTACACTGAAGCTTTCTTT
.	.	TRBV3-1/TRBV3-2	TRBJ1-5	CASSQDLRNQPQHF	TGTGCCAGCAGCCAAGATCTTAGAAATCAGCCCCAGCATTTT
.	.	TRBV7-2	TRBJ1-2	CASSLETGLVYGYTF	TGTGCCAGCAGCTTAGAGACAGGACTCGTTTATGGCTACACCTTC
.	TRBD2	TRBV6-8	TRBJ2-5	CASPSGRYLQETQYF	TGTGCCAGCCCGAGCGGGAGGTACCTCCAAGAGACCCAGTACTTC
.	TRBD2	TRBV20-1	TRBJ2-7	CSASTSGHYEQYF	TGCAGTGCTAGTACTAGCGGACACTACGAGCAGTACTTC
.	.	TRBV28	TRBJ1-2	CASSFGVLGVYTF	TGTGCCAGCAGTTTCGGGGTTCTGGGAGTCTACACCTTC
.	TRBD2	TRBV10-1	TRBJ2-1	CASSPAGTSGHEQFF	TGCGCCAGCAGCCCCGCCGGGACTAGCGGACATGAGCAGTTCTTC
.	TRBD1	TRBV9	TRBJ1-2	CASSVGGTGGAGSSYGYTF	TGTGCCAGCAGCGTAGGAGGGACAGGGGGCGCAGGATCCTCCTATGGCTACACCTTC
once	TRBD2	TRBV24-1	TRBJ2-1	CATSDSRTSGKNNEQFF	TGTGCCACCAGTGATTCTCGGACTAGCGGGAAGAACAATGAGCAGTTCTTC
few	TRBD2	TRBV6-5	TRBJ2-7	CASTIQAAGVKEQYF	TGTGCCAGCACCATACAGGCAGCGGGAGTGAAAGAGCAGTACTTC
.	.	TRBV24-1	TRBJ2-5	CATSDFGLGSWETQYF	TGTGCCACCAGTGATTTTGGCCTAGGCTCGTGGGAGACCCAGTACTTC
.	TRBD1	TRBV12-3/TRBV12-4	TRBJ1-5	CASSPDRGQPQHF	TGTGCCAGCAGCCCTGACAGGGGTCAGCCCCAGCATTTT
.	TRBD1	TRBV3-1/TRBV3-2	TRBJ2-7	CASSHPGQIF	TGTGCCAGCAGCCACCCGGGACAGATCTTC
few	TRBD1	TRBV30	TRBJ1-2	CAWDRGTGRGYTF	TGTGCCTGGGACCGAGGGACAGGGAGGGGCTACACCTTC
.	TRBD1	TRBV29-1	TRBJ1-2	CSVEATGYDYGYTF	TGCAGCGTTGAAGCGACAGGGTACGACTATGGCTACACCTTC
.	.	TRBV3-1/TRBV3-2	TRBJ1-1	CASSRPQGSKAFF	TGTGCCAGCAGCAGGCCACAGGGATCGAAGGCTTTCTTT
.	TRBD2	TRBV4-2	TRBJ2-1	CASSQDRGSTVSQFF	TGTGCCAGCAGCCAAGATCGCGGGAGCACGGTCTCGCAGTTCTTC
.	TRBD1	TRBV28	TRBJ1-4	CASSLVQGEKLFF	TGTGCCAGCAGTTTAGTACAGGGGGAAAAACTGTTTTTT
.	TRBD2	TRBV27	TRBJ2-1	CASSLLSLRLAGDNEQFF	TGTGCCAGCAGTCTACTAAGCCTCAGACTAGCGGGGGACAATGAGCAGTTCTTC
few	TRBD1	TRBV2	TRBJ1-5	CASRGQGNNQPQHF	TGTGCCAGCAGGGGACAGGGGAACAATCAGCCCCAGCATTTT
once	.	TRBV6-5	TRBJ1-2	CASSPGATGYGYTF	TGTGCCAGCAGTCCAGGGGCCACCGGCTATGGCTACACCTTC
.	.	TRBV13	TRBJ1-6	CASSSQGNSPLHF	TGTGCCAGCAGCTCCCAGGGGAATTCACCCCTCCACTTT